The 6 T cell receptor beta chains below come from one sample, sequenced in a study of shared clonotypes between healthy human individuals. Method: immunoSEQ multiplex PCR; TCRdb's copy keeps in-frame clones and lacks some. Among 450,000 or so clones listed, around 77% were seen once. The sample taken for sequencing was PBMCs. Receptors originate from a woman aged 35 to 49 in good health. Some clones in this sample may be carry-over from other donors' samples.

This clone was detected ten times or more. The same CDR3 arises from other DNA sequences in this sample as well. The rearrangement joins TRBV27 to TRBJ1-1; TRBD1 aligns across 7 bases. Per germline, CDR1 MNHEY and CDR2 SMNVEV (reference sequence). After removal of 5 bases from V and 5 bases from J, the junction contained 5 bases not matched to a gene. This CDR3 has 13 amino acids. CDR3 region: CASSQQGRTEAFF. The CDR3 region has the DNA TGTGCCAGCAGTCAACAGGGGCGGACTGAAGCTTTCTTT.

This sequence joins TRBV30 and TRBJ2-3; maybe TRBD2 (6 bases). Germline assignment: CDR1 GTSNPN and CDR2 SVGIG (reference sequence). V lost 5 bases and J 0 bases, leaving 12 bases between the germline ends. This CDR3 spans 14 amino acids. The CDR3 region is CAWGSGLSTDTQYF. CDR3 in DNA: TGTGCCTGGGGGAGCGGGCTGAGCACAGATACGCAGTATTTT.

As to this clone: A much larger clone differs from this one at a single base, so this may be a read error. The sample contains more than one DNA sequence encoding this CDR3. The rearrangement links TRBV27 to TRBJ1-2; unclear D gene. Per the germline V gene, CDR1 is MNHEY and CDR2 is SMNVEV (reference sequence). V was pared by 0 bases and J by 4 bases, with 6 bases between. There are 13 residues in the CDR3. The CDR3 DNA is TGTGCCAGCAGTTTATCTGGTGGCTATGGCTACACCTTC. This encodes CASSLSGGYGYTF.

Only one count was recorded for this clone. The rearrangement links TRBV6-1 to TRBJ1-5; no definite D call. Germline V lookup: CDR1 MNHNS, CDR2 SASEGT. V was shortened by 9 bases and J by 3 bases, with 9 bases between the two germline ends. This CDR3 contains 12 residues. The CDR3 region has the DNA TGTGCCAGTACGGGCTTCAATCAGCCCCAGCATTTT. It codes for CASTGFNQPQHF.

This sequence joins TRBV7-6 and TRBJ2-1; 14 bases fit TRBD2. V dropped 5 bases and J dropped 7; count of bases not matched to a gene: 7. In germline, CDR1 is SGHVS, CDR2 FNYEAQ. This CDR3 is built from 16 residues. CDR3 coding DNA: TGTGCCAGCAGCGGAGGGGGACTAGCGGGAGAAAATGAGCAGTTCTTC. Its protein product is CASSGGGLAGENEQFF.

The chain carries TRBV18 and TRBJ1-4, with unresolved D. V gave up 5 bases and J gave up 10 bases, with 14 bases separating them. This CDR3 region has 13 residues. Germline V lookup: CDR1 KGHSH, CDR2 LQKENI. CDR3 residues: CASSSDPWGKLFF. In nucleotides, the CDR3 is TGTGCCAGCTCATCGGATCCCTGGGGAAAACTGTTTTTT. The full variable domain, in which reference TRBV18 and TRBJ1-4 provide the parts outside the CDR3, is NAGVMQNPRHLVRRRGQEARLRCSPMKGHSHVYWYRQLPEEGLKFMVYLQKENIIDESGMPKERFSAEFPKEGPSILRIQQVVRGDSAAYFCASSSDPWGKLFFGSGTQLSVL.